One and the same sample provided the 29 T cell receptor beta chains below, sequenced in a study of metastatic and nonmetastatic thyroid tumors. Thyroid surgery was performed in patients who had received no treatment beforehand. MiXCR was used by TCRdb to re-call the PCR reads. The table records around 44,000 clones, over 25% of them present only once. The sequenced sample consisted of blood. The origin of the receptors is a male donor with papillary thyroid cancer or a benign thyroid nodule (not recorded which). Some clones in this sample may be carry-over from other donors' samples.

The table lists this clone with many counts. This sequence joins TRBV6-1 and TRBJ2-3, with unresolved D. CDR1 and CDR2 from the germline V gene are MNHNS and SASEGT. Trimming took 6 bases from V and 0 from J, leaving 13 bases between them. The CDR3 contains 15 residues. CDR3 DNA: TGTGCCAGCAGGGGGATGCCGACTAGCACAGATACGCAGTATTTT. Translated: CASRGMPTSTDTQYF.

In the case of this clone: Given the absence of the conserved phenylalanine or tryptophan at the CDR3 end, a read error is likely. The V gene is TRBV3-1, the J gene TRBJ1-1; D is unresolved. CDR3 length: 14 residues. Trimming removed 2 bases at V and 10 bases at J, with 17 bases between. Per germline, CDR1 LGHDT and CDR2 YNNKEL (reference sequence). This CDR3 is CASSQRGVRSRAFI. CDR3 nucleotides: TGTGCCAGCAGCCAACGCGGGGTCCGTTCTCGAGCTTTCATT.

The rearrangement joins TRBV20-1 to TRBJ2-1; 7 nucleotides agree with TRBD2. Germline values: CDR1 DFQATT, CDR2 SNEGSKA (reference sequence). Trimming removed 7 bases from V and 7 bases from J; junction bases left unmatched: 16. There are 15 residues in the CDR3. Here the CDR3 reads CSVSGGRNPLNEQFF. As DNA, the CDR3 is TGCAGTGTTAGTGGCGGGAGAAATCCTTTGAATGAGCAGTTCTTC.

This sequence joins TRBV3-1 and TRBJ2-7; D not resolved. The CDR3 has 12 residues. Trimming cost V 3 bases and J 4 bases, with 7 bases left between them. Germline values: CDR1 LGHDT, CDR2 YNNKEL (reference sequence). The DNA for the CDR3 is TGTGCCAGCAGCCATGGAGCGTACGAGCAGTACTTC. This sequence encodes CASSHGAYEQYF.

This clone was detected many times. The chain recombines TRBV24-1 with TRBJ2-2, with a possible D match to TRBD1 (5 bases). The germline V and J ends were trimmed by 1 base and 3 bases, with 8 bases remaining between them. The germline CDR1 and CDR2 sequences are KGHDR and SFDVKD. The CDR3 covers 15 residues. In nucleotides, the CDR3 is TGTGCCACCAGTGATTTAGAAGGGGACACCGGGGAGCTGTTTTTT. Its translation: CATSDLEGDTGELFF.

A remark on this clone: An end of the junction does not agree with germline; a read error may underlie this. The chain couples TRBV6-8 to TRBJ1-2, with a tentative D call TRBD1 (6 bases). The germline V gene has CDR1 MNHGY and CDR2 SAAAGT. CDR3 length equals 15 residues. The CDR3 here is CASIYAVEGDYCYTF. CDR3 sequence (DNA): TGTGCCAGCATCTACGCGGTGGAGGGGGACTATTGCTACACCTTC.

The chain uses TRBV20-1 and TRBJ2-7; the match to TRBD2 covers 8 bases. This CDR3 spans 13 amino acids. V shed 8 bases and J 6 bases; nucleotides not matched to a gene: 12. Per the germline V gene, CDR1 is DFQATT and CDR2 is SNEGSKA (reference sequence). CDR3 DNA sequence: TGCAGTTACCTCGGGACTAGGTTAGTCGAGCAGTACTTC. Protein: CSYLGTRLVEQYF.

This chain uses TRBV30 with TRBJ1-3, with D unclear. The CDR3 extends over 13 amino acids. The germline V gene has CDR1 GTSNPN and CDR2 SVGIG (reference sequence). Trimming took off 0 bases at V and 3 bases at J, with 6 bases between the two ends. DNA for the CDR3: TGTGCCTGGAGTGTATCCGGTGGAAACACCATATATTTT. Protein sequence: CAWSVSGGNTIYF.

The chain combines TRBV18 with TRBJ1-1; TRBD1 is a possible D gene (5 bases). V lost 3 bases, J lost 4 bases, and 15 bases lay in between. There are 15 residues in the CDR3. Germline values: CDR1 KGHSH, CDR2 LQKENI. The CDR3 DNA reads TGTGCCAGCTCACCGGGACGAACGAGGGGCACTGAAGCTTTCTTT. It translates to CASSPGRTRGTEAFF.

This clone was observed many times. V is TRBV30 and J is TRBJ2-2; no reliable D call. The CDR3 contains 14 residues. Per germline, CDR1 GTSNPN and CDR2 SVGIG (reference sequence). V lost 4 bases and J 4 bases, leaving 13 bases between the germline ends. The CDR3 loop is CAWNPLGSTGELFF. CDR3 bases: TGTGCCTGGAACCCGCTCGGCAGCACCGGGGAGCTGTTTTTT.

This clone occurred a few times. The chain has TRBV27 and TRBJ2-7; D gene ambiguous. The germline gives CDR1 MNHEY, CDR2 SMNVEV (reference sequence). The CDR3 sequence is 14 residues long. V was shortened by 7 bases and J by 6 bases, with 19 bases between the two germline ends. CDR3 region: CASISFLGSFEQYF. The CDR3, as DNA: TGTGCCAGCATTTCTTTCCTGGGTTCGTTCGAGCAGTACTTC.

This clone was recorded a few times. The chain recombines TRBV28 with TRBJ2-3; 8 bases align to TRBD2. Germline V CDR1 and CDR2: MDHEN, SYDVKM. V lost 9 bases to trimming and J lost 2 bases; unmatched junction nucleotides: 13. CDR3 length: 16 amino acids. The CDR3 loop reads CASGTILAVITDTQYF. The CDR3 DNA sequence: TGTGCCAGTGGTACTATACTAGCGGTGATCACAGATACGCAGTATTTT.

In DNA form, the CDR3 reads TGTGCCATCAGTGAGCCATCGACTAGCGGGAGTTCCTACGAGCAGTACTTC. It codes for CAISEPSTSGSSYEQYF. V gene TRBV10-3 combines with J gene TRBJ2-7, with TRBD2 matching 12 bases. V trimming: 2 bases; J trimming: 1 base; junction bases outside the gene matches: 6. This CDR3 comprises 17 residues. Germline-derived CDR1 and CDR2 are ENHRY and SYGVKD.

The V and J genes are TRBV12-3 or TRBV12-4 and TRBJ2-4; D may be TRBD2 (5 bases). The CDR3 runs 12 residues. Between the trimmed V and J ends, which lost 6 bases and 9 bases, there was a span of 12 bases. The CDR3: CASRYTGSIQYF. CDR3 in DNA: TGTGCCAGCAGATATACGGGAAGCATTCAGTACTTC.

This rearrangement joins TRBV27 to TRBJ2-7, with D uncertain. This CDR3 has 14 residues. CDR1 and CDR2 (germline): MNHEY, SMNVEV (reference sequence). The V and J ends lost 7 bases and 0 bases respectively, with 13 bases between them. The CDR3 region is CASISTWNSYEQYF. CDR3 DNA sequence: TGTGCCAGCATTTCAACCTGGAACTCCTACGAGCAGTACTTC.

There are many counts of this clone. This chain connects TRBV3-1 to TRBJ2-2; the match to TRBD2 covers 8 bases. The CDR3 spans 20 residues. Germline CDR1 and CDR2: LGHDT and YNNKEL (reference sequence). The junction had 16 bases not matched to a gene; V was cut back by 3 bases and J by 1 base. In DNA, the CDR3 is TGTGCCAGCAGCCAGAAACTTTTCGACGTAGCGGGAATGAACACCGGGGAGCTGTTTTTT. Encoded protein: CASSQKLFDVAGMNTGELFF.

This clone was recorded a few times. For the CDR3, the DNA is TGCAGTGCTAGAGGGGGTTTTAGCGAGCAGTACTTC. This gives the protein CSARGGFSEQYF. The chain combines TRBV20-1 with TRBJ2-7; D uncertain. The CDR3 is made up of 12 amino acids. The V end was cut by 1 base, the J end by 6 bases, with 10 bases between. Per the germline V gene, CDR1 is DFQATT and CDR2 is SNEGSKA (reference sequence).

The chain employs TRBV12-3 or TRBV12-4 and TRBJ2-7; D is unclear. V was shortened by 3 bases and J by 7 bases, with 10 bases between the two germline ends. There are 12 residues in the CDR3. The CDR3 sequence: CASSLGRLEQYF. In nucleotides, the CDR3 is TGTGCCAGCAGTTTGGGCAGGCTAGAGCAGTACTTC.

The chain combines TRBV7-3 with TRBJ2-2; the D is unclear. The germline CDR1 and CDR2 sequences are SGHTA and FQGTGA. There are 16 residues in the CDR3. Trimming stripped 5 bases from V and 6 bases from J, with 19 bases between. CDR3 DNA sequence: TGTGCCAGCAGCCCGCGTCCCGTTGAGGTATCCGGGGAGCTGTTTTTT. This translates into CASSPRPVEVSGELFF. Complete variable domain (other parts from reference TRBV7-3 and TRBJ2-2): GAGVSQTPSNKVTEKGKYVELRCDPISGHTALYWYRQSLGQGPEFLIYFQGTGAADDSGLPNDRFFAVRPEGSVSTLKIQRTERGDSAVYLCASSPRPVEVSGELFFGEGSRLTVL.

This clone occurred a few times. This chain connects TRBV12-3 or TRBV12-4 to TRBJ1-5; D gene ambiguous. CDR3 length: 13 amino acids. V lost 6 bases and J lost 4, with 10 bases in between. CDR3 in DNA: TGTGCCAGCAGGACGGGAATTAATCAGCCCCAGCATTTT. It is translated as CASRTGINQPQHF.

The CDR3 sequence is CASSREDTQYF. The CDR3 nucleotides are TGCGCCAGCAGCCGGGAAGATACGCAGTATTTT. The chain uses TRBV5-1 and TRBJ2-3, with D possibly TRBD2 on 5 matching bases. The CDR3 covers 11 residues. With 4 bases removed from V and 5 bases from J, the gap between germline ends came to 5 bases. Germline V gene sequence: CDR1 SGHRS, CDR2 YFSETQ.

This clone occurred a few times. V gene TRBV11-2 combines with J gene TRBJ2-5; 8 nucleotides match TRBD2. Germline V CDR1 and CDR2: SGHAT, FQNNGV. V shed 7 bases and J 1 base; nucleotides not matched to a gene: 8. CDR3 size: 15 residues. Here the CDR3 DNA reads TGTGCCAGCACCCCGGGGGGGGGGGTCCAAGAGACCCAGTACTTC. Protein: CASTPGGGVQETQYF.

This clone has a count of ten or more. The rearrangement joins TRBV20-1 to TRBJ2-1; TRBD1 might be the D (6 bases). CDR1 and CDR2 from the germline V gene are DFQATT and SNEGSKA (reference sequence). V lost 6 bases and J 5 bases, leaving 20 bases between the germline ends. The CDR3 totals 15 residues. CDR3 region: CSAPNPQDSNNEQFF. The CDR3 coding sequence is TGCAGTGCCCCTAACCCTCAGGACAGTAACAATGAGCAGTTCTTC.

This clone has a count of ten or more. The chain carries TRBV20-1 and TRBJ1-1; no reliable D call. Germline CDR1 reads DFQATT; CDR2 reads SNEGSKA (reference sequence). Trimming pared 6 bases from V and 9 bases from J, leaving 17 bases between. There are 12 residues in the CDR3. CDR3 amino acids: CSAHIDGIQAFF. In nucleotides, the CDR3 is TGCAGTGCCCACATTGACGGAATTCAAGCTTTCTTT.

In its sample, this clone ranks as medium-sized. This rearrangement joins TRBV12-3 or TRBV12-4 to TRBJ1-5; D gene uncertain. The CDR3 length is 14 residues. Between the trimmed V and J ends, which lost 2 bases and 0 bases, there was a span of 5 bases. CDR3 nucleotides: TGTGCCAGCAGTTTAAGGAATAGCAATCAGCCCCAGCATTTT. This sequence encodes CASSLRNSNQPQHF.

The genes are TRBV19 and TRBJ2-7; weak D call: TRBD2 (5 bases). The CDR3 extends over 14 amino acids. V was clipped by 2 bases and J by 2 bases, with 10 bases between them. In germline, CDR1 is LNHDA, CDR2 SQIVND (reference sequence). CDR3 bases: TGTGCCAGTAGTATAAATTTGGGAGCCTACGAGCAGTACTTC. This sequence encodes CASSINLGAYEQYF.

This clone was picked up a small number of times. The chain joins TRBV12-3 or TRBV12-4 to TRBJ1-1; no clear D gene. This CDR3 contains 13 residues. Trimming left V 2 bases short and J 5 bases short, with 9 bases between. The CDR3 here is CASSLQAGTEAFF. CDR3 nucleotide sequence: TGTGCCAGCAGTTTACAGGCGGGAACTGAAGCTTTCTTT.

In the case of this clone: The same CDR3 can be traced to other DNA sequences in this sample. CDR3 coding DNA: TGCGCCAGCAGCGGAATAGCTAGCGGTGGTGGGGGTGAGCAGTTCTTC. Translation gives CASSGIASGGGGEQFF. The chain recombines TRBV5-1 with TRBJ2-1; 7 positions agree with TRBD2. Germline V gives CDR1 SGHRS, CDR2 YFSETQ. The CDR3 has 16 residues. Unmatched junction bases numbered 16, after V lost 4 bases and J lost 9 bases.

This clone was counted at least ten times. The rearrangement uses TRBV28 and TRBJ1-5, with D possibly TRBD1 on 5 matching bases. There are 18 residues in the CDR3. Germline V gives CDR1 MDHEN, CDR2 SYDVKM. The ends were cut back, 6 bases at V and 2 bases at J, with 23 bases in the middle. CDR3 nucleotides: TGTGCCAGCAGACCCTTTGGCCGGGGCGGAAACCGCAATCAGCCCCAGCATTTT. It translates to CASRPFGRGGNRNQPQHF.